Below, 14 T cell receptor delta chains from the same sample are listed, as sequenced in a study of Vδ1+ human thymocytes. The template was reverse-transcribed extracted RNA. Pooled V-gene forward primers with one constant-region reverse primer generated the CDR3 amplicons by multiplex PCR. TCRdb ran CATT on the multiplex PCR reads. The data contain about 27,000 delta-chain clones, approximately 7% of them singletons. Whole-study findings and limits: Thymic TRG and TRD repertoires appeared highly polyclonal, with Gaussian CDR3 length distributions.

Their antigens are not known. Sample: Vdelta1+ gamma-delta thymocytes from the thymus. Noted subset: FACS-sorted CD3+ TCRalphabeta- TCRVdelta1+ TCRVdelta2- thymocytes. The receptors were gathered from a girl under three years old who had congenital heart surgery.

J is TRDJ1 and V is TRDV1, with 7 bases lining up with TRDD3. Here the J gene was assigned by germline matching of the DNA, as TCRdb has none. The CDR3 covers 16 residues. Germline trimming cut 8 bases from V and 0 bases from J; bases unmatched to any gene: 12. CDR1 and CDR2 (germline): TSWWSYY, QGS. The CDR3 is CALQPGITVHTDKLIF. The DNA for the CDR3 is TGTGCTCTTCAACCGGGGATAACCGTGCACACCGATAAACTCATCTTT.

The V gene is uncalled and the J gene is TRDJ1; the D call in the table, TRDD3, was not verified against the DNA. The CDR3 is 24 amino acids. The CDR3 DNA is TGTGCTCTTGGGGAAAAATTATCCGCCTTCCTACGTAGTACTGGGGGCCCTATCACCGATAAACTCATCTTT. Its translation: CALGEKLSAFLRSTGGPITDKLIF.

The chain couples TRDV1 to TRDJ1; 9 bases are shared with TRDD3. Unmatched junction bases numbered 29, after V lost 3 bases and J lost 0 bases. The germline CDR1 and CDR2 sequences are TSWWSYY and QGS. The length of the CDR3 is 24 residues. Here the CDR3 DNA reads TGTGCTCTTGGGGATGTGTATGCTGGTGACTGGGGGACAAGGGTACCTTTCAACACCGATAAACTCATCTTT. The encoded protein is CALGDVYAGDWGTRVPFNTDKLIF.

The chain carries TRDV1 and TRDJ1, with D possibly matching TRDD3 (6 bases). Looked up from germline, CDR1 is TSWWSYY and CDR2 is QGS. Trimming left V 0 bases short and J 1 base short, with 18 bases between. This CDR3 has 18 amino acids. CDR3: CALGELGYRGSRTDKLIF. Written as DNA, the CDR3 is TGTGCTCTTGGGGAACTGGGGTACCGGGGATCACGCACCGATAAACTCATCTTT.

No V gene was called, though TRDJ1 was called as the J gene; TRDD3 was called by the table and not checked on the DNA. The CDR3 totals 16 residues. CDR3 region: CALGDWPHWNTDKLIF. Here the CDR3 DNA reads TGTGCTCTTGGGGACTGGCCCCACTGGAACACCGATAAACTCATCTTT.

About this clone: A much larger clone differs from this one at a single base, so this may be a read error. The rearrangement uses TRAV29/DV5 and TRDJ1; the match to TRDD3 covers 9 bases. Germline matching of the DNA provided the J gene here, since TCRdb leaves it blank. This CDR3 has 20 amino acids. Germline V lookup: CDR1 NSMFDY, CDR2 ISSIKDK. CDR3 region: CATSGHSSHIPLGIRGELIF. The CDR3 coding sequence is TGTGCAACAAGCGGCCATTCTTCCCACATCCCACTGGGGATACGGGGGGAACTCATCTTT. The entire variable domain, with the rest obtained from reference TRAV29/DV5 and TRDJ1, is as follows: DQQVKQNSPSLSVQEGRISILNCDYTNSMFDYFLWYKKYPAEGPTFLISISSIKDKNEDGRFTVFLNKSAKHLSLHIVPSQPGDSAVYFCATSGHSSHIPLGIRGELIFGKGTRVTVEP.

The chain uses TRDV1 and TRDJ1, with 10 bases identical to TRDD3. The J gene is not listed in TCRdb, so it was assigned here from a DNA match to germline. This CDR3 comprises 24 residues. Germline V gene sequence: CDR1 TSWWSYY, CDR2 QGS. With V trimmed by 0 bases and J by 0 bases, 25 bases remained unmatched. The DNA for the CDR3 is TGTGCTCTTGGGGAACTCGTTCTTTTGCCTGTTTCCTCCTACTGGGGGATTAACACCGATAAACTCATCTTT. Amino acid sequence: CALGELVLLPVSSYWGINTDKLIF.

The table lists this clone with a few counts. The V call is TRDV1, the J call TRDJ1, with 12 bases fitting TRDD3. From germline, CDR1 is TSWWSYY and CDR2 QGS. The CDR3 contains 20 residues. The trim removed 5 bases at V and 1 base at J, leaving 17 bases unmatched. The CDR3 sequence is CALGTPKASSGGYVTDKLIF. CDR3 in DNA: TGTGCTCTTGGGACCCCAAAGGCTTCCTCTGGGGGATACGTCACCGATAAACTCATCTTT.

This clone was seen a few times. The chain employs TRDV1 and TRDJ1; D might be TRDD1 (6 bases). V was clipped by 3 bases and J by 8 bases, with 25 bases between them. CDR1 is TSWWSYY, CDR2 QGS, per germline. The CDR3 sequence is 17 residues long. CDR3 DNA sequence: TGTGCTCTTGGGGATAAAATAGCCACAATTTCCCTCCAGAAACTCATCTTT. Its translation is CALGDKIATISLQKLIF.

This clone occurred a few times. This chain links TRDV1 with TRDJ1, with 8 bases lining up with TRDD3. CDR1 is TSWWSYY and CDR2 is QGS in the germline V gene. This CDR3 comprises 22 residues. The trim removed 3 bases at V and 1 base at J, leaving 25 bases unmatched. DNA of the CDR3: TGTGCTCTTGGGGACGGTTATTCCCCCATGGGGGATTTGGCCCCTTGCACCGATAAACTCATCTTT. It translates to CALGDGYSPMGDLAPCTDKLIF.

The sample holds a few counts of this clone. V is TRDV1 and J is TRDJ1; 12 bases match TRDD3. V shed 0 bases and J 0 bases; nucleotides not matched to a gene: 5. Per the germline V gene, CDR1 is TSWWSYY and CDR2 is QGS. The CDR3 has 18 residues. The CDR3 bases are TGTGCTCTTGGGGAACTATCCCACTGGGGGATACACACCGATAAACTCATCTTT. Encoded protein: CALGELSHWGIHTDKLIF.

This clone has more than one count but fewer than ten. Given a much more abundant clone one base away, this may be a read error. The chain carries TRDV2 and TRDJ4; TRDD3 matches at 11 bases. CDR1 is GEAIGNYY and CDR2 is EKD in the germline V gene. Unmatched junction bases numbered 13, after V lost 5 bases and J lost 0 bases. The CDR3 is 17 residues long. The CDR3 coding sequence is TGTGCCTGTGGTCCCTCACTGGGGGATAAGGGACCCAGACCCCTGATCTTT. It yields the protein CACGPSLGDKGPRPLIF.

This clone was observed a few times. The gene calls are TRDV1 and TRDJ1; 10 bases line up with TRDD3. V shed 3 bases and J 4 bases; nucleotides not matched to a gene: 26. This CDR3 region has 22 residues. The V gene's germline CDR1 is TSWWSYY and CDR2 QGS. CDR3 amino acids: CALGEYSLILVAGYWGIDKLIF. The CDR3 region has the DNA TGTGCTCTTGGGGAGTACTCCCTTATCCTAGTCGCGGGGTACTGGGGGATCGATAAACTCATCTTT.

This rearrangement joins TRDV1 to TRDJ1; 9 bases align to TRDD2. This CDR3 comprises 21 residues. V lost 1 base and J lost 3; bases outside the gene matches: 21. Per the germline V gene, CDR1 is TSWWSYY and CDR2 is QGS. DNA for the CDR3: TGTGCTCTTGGGGAACGCGAGGCCTTCCTACTTCGGGGTAGGAGATCCGATAAACTCATCTTT. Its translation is CALGEREAFLLRGRRSDKLIF.